Listed below are T cell receptor beta chains from one sample, sequenced in a study of cytomegalovirus exposure and HLA in healthy donors. The protocol was immunoSEQ multiplex PCR, while the TCRdb copy is restricted to in-frame clones and leaves out a portion. The profile shows roughly 190,000 clones, about 81% of them singletons. The source material was PBMCs. Every receptor here comes from a woman between 18 and 30 years old in good health and CMV-seronegative. CDR3s leave out the opening cysteine and the closing phenylalanine or tryptophan. The D gene is left open where the match is weak.

NA	TRBV27	TRBJ1-5	ASRRPREKNQPQH
NA	TRBV10-3	TRBJ2-1	AIRLANYNEQF
NA	TRBV7-9	TRBJ2-1	ASSLAEEEQF
TRBD2	TRBV6-5	TRBJ2-7	ATTTGLAGGYEQY
TRBD2	TRBV27	TRBJ2-5	ASNLLSGRAGETQY
NA	TRBV5-6	TRBJ1-1	ASSLSGYTEAF
TRBD2	TRBV28	TRBJ2-1	ASGRTSGGGEQF
TRBD1	TRBV30	TRBJ2-7	AWSPGQGAHEQY
NA	TRBV10-1	NA	ASSESVYEQY
TRBD2	TRBV27	TRBJ2-5	ASRRTSGSLETQY
NA	TRBV12-2	TRBJ1-1	ASRLAGGEEPRMNTEAF
NA	TRBV5-1	TRBJ1-2	ASSAEQGGYGYT
NA	TRBV2	TRBJ1-1	ASSAQALNTEAF
NA	TRBV6-1	TRBJ2-7	ASSEPDRLREQY
NA	TRBV12-2	TRBJ2-5	ASRSQGIETQY
TRBD2	TRBV10-1	TRBJ2-6	ASSSGGSGANVLT
TRBD2	TRBV7-2	TRBJ2-5	ASTLGRGIIQETQY
TRBD2	TRBV29-1	TRBJ2-2	SVERASGKVGELF
NA	TRBV5-4	TRBJ2-1	ASSFGTYNEQF
NA	TRBV14	TRBJ2-5	ASSQGGGETQY
NA	TRBV4-1	TRBJ1-5	ASSQDRTVGQPQH
NA	TRBV13	TRBJ1-4	ASSLRGGGEKLF
NA	TRBV19	TRBJ2-6	ASSTPTQGTAGANVLT
TRBD1	TRBV6-1	TRBJ1-5	ASSEGTGRNQPQH
TRBD1	TRBV15	TRBJ1-2	ATSRVGRDSYGYT
NA	TRBV7-2	TRBJ2-5	ASSLRTEETQY
NA	TRBV27	TRBJ2-7	ASRGSMAHEQY
NA	TRBV28	TRBJ1-1	ASSLQGGTEAF
NA	TRBV7-7	TRBJ2-1	ASSSLRDNEQF
NA	TRBV29-1	TRBJ1-2	SAEGRVGYGYT
NA	TRBV29-1	TRBJ1-1	SGASNTEAF
TRBD2	TRBV5-1	TRBJ2-5	ASSLLFAGGVQETQY
TRBD1	TRBV5-6	TRBJ2-5	ASSVGTGVSQETQY
TRBD1	TRBV28	TRBJ1-5	ASSFVQGVNQPQH
NA	TRBV7-2	TRBJ1-2	ASSLGQTNYGYT
NA	TRBV15	TRBJ2-2	ATSRDWTRNTGELF
TRBD2	TRBV7-9	TRBJ2-1	ASTPLGGNEQF
NA	TRBV25-1	TRBJ1-4	ASSAPGTREKLF
NA	TRBV18	TRBJ2-3	ASSPPITTDTQY
TRBD2	TRBV7-3	TRBJ2-1	ASSVSGSRLDEQF
TRBD1	TRBV7-2	TRBJ2-2	ASSSIDQGAGELF
TRBD1	TRBV27	TRBJ1-6	ASSSWTGKSSYNSPLH
TRBD1	TRBV13	TRBJ2-3	ASSLGSGTGGYDTQY
NA	TRBV21-1	TRBJ2-6	AMLKDTGSGANVLT